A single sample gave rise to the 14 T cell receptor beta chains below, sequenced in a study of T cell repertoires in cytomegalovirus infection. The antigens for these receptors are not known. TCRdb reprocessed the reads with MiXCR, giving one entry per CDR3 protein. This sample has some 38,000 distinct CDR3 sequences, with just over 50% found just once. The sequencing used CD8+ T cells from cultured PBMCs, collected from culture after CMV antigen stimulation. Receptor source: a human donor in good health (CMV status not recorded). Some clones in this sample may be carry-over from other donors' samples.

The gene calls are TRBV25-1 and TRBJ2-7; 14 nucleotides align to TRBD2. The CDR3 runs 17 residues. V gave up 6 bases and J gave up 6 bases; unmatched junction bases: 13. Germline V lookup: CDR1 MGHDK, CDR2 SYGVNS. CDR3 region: CASSRTSGGWDGLEQYF. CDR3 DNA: TGTGCCAGCAGCAGGACTAGCGGGGGGTGGGACGGCCTCGAGCAGTACTTC.

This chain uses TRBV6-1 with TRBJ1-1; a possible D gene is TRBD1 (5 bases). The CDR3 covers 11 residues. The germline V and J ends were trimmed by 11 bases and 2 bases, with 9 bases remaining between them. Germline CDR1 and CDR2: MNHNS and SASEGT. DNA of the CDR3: TGTGCCTCCCAGGGTAACACTGAAGCTTTCTTT. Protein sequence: CASQGNTEAFF.

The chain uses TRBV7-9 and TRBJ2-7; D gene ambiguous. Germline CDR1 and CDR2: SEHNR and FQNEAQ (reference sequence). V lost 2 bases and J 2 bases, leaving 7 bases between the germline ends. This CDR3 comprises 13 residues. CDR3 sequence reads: CASSLTDPYEQYF. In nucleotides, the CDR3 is TGTGCCAGCAGCTTAACTGACCCCTACGAGCAGTACTTC.

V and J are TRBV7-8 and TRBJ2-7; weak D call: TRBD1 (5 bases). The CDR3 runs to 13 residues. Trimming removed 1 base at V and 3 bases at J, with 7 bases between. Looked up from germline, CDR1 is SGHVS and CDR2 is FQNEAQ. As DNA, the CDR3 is TGTGCCAGCAGCTTAGGGACATACTACGAGCAGTACTTC. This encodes CASSLGTYYEQYF.

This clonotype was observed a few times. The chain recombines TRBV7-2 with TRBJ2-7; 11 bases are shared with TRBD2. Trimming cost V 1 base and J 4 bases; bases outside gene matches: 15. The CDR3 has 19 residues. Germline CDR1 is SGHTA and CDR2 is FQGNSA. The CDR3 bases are TGTGCCAGCAGCTTAGTAGGTTGGGGACTAGCGGTATCCACATACGAGCAGTACTTC. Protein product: CASSLVGWGLAVSTYEQYF. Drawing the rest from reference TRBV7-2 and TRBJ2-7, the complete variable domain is GAGVSQSPSNKVTEKGKDVELRCDPISGHTALYWYRQSLGQGLEFLIYFQGNSAPDKSGLPSDRFSAERTGGSVSTLTIQRTQQEDSAVYLCASSLVGWGLAVSTYEQYFGPGTRLTVT.

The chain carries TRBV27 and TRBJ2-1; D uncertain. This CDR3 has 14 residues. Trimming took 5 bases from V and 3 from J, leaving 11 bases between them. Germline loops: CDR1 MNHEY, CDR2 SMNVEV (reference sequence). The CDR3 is CASSPVSSYNEQFF. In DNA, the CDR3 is TGTGCCAGCAGTCCGGTCTCTAGCTACAATGAGCAGTTCTTC.

CDR3 in DNA: TGTGCCAGCAGCGACGGACCCAGGGGCAAGAGCAATCAGCCCCAGCATTTT. Translated: CASSDGPRGKSNQPQHF. This chain uses TRBV6-2 or TRBV6-3 with TRBJ1-5, with D possibly matching TRBD1 (6 bases). Trimming pared 6 bases from V and 1 base from J, leaving 19 bases between. This CDR3 is built from 17 residues. Germline CDR1 and CDR2: MNHEY and SVGEGT.

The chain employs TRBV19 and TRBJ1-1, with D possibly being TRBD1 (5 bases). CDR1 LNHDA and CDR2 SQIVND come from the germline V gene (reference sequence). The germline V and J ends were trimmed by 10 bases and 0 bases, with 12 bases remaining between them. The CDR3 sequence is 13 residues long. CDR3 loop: CATQRGVNTEAFF. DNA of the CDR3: TGTGCCACGCAGCGGGGGGTGAACACTGAAGCTTTCTTT.

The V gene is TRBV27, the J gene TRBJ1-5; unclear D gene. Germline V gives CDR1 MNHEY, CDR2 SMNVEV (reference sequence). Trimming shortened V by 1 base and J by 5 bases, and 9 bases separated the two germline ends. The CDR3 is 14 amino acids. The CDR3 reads CASSLLGSDQPQHF. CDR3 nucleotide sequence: TGTGCCAGCAGTTTATTAGGGTCGGATCAGCCCCAGCATTTT.

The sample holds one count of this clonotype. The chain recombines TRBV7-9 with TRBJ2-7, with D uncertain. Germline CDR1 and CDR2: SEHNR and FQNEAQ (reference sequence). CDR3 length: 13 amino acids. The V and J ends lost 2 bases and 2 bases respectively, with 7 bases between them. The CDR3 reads CASSLSTAYEQYF. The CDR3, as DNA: TGTGCCAGCAGCTTATCTACAGCCTACGAGCAGTACTTC.

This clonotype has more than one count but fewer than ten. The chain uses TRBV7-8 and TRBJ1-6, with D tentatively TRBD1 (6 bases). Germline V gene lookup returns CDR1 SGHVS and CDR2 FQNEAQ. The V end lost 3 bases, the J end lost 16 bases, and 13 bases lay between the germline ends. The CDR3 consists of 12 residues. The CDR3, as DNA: TGTGCCAGCAGCTTCTCGGGACACTTTCTCCACTTT. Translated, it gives CASSFSGHFLHF.

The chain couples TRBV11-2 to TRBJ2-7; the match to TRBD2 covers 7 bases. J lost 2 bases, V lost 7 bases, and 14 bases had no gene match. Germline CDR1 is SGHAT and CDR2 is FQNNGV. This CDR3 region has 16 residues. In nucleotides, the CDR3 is TGTGCCAGCACCCGTTGGGAGGGCGGGGGAGCCTACGAGCAGTACTTC. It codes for CASTRWEGGGAYEQYF.

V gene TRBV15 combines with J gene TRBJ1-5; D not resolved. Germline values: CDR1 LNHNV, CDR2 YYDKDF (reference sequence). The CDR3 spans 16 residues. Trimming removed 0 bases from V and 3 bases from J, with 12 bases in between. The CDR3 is CATSRDQISYNQPQHF. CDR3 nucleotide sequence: TGTGCCACCAGCAGAGATCAAATCTCCTACAATCAGCCCCAGCATTTT. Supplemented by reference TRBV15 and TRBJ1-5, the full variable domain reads DAMVIQNPRYQVTQFGKPVTLSCSQTLNHNVMYWYQQKSSQAPKLLFHYYDKDFNNEADTPDNFQSRRPNTSFCFLDIRSPGLGDTAMYLCATSRDQISYNQPQHFGDGTRLSIL.

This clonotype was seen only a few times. The CDR3 DNA is TGTGCCAGCAGCTCAAGACGGGACAGGGTCTACGAGCAGTACTTC. Translation gives CASSSRRDRVYEQYF. The chain joins TRBV11-1 to TRBJ2-7, with 9 nucleotides matching TRBD1. V gave up 4 bases and J gave up 3 bases; unmatched junction bases: 7. This CDR3 spans 15 amino acids. The germline gives CDR1 SGHAT, CDR2 FQDESV (reference sequence).